These T cell receptor beta chains were read from a single sample in a study of cytomegalovirus exposure and HLA in healthy donors. Produced via immunoSEQ multiplex PCR; TCRdb's table is partial and in-frame only. This sample's table has 100,000 to 150,000 clones. The source material was PBMCs. The receptors here all came from a man under 40 in good health and CMV-seronegative. CDR3s include the opening cysteine and the closing phenylalanine or tryptophan. Each record gives: D gene, J gene, V gene, clone size, CDR3 protein, CDR3 DNA. The D gene is left open where the match is weak. Expanded clones get a size class; other rows say once, few or many, or leave the size out.

d_call: .
j_call: TRBJ1-4
v_call: TRBV25-1
clone_size: .
cdr3_aa: CASSESTGDTPTNEKLFF
cdr3_nt: TGTGCCAGCAGTGAATCCACTGGGGACACTCCAACTAATGAAAAACTGTTTTTT

d_call: .
j_call: TRBJ1-1
v_call: TRBV4-2
clone_size: medium-sized
cdr3_aa: CASSQGIGPLNTEAFF
cdr3_nt: TGTGCCAGCAGCCAAGGAATCGGTCCCCTGAACACTGAAGCTTTCTTT

d_call: TRBD2
j_call: TRBJ2-7
v_call: TRBV5-4
clone_size: .
cdr3_aa: CASSFLWIAGDRYEQYF
cdr3_nt: TGTGCCAGCAGCTTCTTATGGATAGCGGGAGACCGGTACGAGCAGTACTTC

d_call: .
j_call: TRBJ2-7
v_call: TRBV5-1
clone_size: .
cdr3_aa: CASSFETSFYEQYF
cdr3_nt: TGCGCCAGCAGCTTCGAGACTAGTTTTTACGAGCAGTACTTC

d_call: TRBD1
j_call: TRBJ1-1
v_call: TRBV2
clone_size: .
cdr3_aa: CASSGPPTGRGTEAFF
cdr3_nt: TGTGCCAGCAGTGGCCCCCCGACAGGGCGAGGCACTGAAGCTTTCTTT

d_call: TRBD2
j_call: TRBJ2-1
v_call: TRBV4-1
clone_size: .
cdr3_aa: CASSLRTSGSNNEQFF
cdr3_nt: TGCGCCAGCAGCCTCCGGACTAGCGGGTCTAACAATGAGCAGTTCTTC

d_call: TRBD1
j_call: TRBJ1-4
v_call: TRBV11-2
clone_size: .
cdr3_aa: CASSLLLGTGGNEKLFF
cdr3_nt: TGTGCCAGCAGCTTACTACTTGGGACAGGGGGAAATGAAAAACTGTTTTTT

d_call: .
j_call: TRBJ1-1
v_call: TRBV28
clone_size: .
cdr3_aa: CASYHGGVSTEAFF
cdr3_nt: TGTGCCAGCTACCATGGGGGGGTTAGTACTGAAGCTTTCTTT

d_call: .
j_call: TRBJ1-4
v_call: TRBV28
clone_size: .
cdr3_aa: CASSPTGGRGEKLFF
cdr3_nt: TGTGCCAGCAGTCCCACCGGGGGTCGGGGTGAAAAACTGTTTTTT

d_call: TRBD1
j_call: TRBJ2-2
v_call: TRBV6-1
clone_size: .
cdr3_aa: CASSPGQGAGELFF
cdr3_nt: TGTGCCAGCAGTCCGGGACAGGGGGCCGGGGAGCTGTTTTTT

d_call: TRBD2
j_call: TRBJ2-7
v_call: TRBV6-5
clone_size: .
cdr3_aa: CASSFGTSSYEQYF
cdr3_nt: TGTGCCAGCAGTTTCGGGACTAGCTCCTACGAGCAGTACTTC

d_call: .
j_call: TRBJ1-1
v_call: TRBV30
clone_size: .
cdr3_aa: CAWSPSEAEAFF
cdr3_nt: TGTGCCTGGAGTCCCAGTGAGGCTGAAGCTTTCTTT

d_call: TRBD2
j_call: TRBJ2-5
v_call: TRBV4-3
clone_size: .
cdr3_aa: CASSQDTAGLAKATQYF
cdr3_nt: TGCGCCAGCAGCCAAGATACGGCGGGACTAGCGAAAGCGACCCAGTACTTC

d_call: TRBD2
j_call: TRBJ2-1
v_call: TRBV14
clone_size: .
cdr3_aa: CASSQGGVAGIDEQFF
cdr3_nt: TGTGCCAGCAGCCAGGGGGGGGTAGCGGGAATCGATGAGCAGTTCTTC

d_call: TRBD2
j_call: TRBJ2-3
v_call: TRBV28
clone_size: .
cdr3_aa: CASSWTSGTHPDTQYF
cdr3_nt: TGTGCCAGCAGTTGGACTAGCGGGACCCACCCAGATACGCAGTATTTT

d_call: TRBD1
j_call: TRBJ1-3
v_call: TRBV5-1
clone_size: .
cdr3_aa: CASSSETGGDGNTIYF
cdr3_nt: TGCGCCAGCAGCTCAGAGACAGGGGGCGATGGAAACACCATATATTTT

d_call: .
j_call: TRBJ2-7
v_call: TRBV5-8
clone_size: .
cdr3_aa: CASSFTYEQYF
cdr3_nt: TGTGCCAGCAGCTTTACCTACGAGCAGTACTTC

d_call: TRBD1
j_call: TRBJ1-1
v_call: TRBV13
clone_size: .
cdr3_aa: CASSPQGTGGTEAFF
cdr3_nt: TGTGCCAGCAGCCCACAGGGGACAGGGGGCACTGAAGCTTTCTTT

d_call: .
j_call: TRBJ1-1
v_call: TRBV29-1
clone_size: .
cdr3_aa: CSVEEGGSALTF
cdr3_nt: TGCAGCGTTGAAGAAGGAGGTTCTGCTTTAACCTTT

d_call: .
j_call: TRBJ2-2
v_call: TRBV27
clone_size: .
cdr3_aa: CASTAAGSGAGELFF
cdr3_nt: TGTGCCAGCACAGCAGCAGGTAGCGGCGCCGGGGAGCTGTTTTTT

d_call: TRBD1
j_call: TRBJ2-3
v_call: TRBV4-3
clone_size: .
cdr3_aa: CASSQAAGQGSQYF
cdr3_nt: TGCGCCAGCAGCCAAGCGGCGGGACAGGGATCGCAGTATTTT

d_call: .
j_call: TRBJ2-3
v_call: TRBV7-9
clone_size: .
cdr3_aa: CASSLGAGSFSTDTQYF
cdr3_nt: TGTGCCAGCAGCTTGGGGGCAGGCTCCTTTAGCACAGATACGCAGTATTTT

d_call: TRBD2
j_call: TRBJ2-1
v_call: TRBV27
clone_size: .
cdr3_aa: CASSLAGERNEQFF
cdr3_nt: TGTGCCAGCAGTTTAGCGGGAGAGCGAAATGAGCAGTTCTTC

d_call: TRBD2
j_call: TRBJ2-5
v_call: TRBV5-6
clone_size: .
cdr3_aa: CASSGGTSGRAKVQETQYF
cdr3_nt: TGTGCCAGCAGCGGGGGGACTAGCGGGAGGGCCAAGGTCCAAGAGACCCAGTACTTC

d_call: TRBD2
j_call: TRBJ2-3
v_call: TRBV11-2
clone_size: .
cdr3_aa: CASSPGLDTDTQYF
cdr3_nt: TGTGCCAGCAGCCCTGGACTAGACACAGATACGCAGTATTTT

d_call: .
j_call: TRBJ2-1
v_call: TRBV6-5
clone_size: .
cdr3_aa: CASSLLSSYNEQFF
cdr3_nt: TGTGCCAGCAGCCTCCTGAGCTCCTACAATGAGCAGTTCTTC

d_call: TRBD1
j_call: TRBJ1-4
v_call: TRBV29-1
clone_size: .
cdr3_aa: CSAAGQANEKLFF
cdr3_nt: TGCAGCGCCGCGGGACAGGCGAATGAAAAACTGTTTTTT

d_call: .
j_call: TRBJ1-5
v_call: TRBV2
clone_size: .
cdr3_aa: CASSEGRNQPQHF
cdr3_nt: TGTGCCAGCAGTGAGGGCCGAAATCAGCCCCAGCATTTT

d_call: .
j_call: TRBJ2-6
v_call: TRBV5-8
clone_size: .
cdr3_aa: CASSPTRTTGANVLTF
cdr3_nt: TGTGCCAGCAGCCCTACTCGGACAACGGGGGCCAACGTCCTGACTTTC

d_call: .
j_call: TRBJ2-1
v_call: TRBV19
clone_size: .
cdr3_aa: CASSLAGTGANEQFF
cdr3_nt: TGTGCCAGTAGCCTAGCGGGGACAGGGGCCAATGAGCAGTTCTTC

d_call: .
j_call: TRBJ2-7
v_call: TRBV6-1
clone_size: .
cdr3_aa: CASSELGERVNEQYF
cdr3_nt: TGTGCCAGCAGTGAATTAGGGGAAAGGGTCAACGAGCAGTACTTC

d_call: .
j_call: TRBJ2-2
v_call: TRBV30
clone_size: .
cdr3_aa: CAWSRGGAAGELFF
cdr3_nt: TGTGCCTGGAGCAGAGGGGGGGCAGCCGGGGAGCTGTTTTTT

d_call: .
j_call: TRBJ1-6
v_call: TRBV28
clone_size: .
cdr3_aa: CASTFVSSYNSPLHF
cdr3_nt: TGTGCCAGCACCTTTGTCAGCTCCTATAATTCACCCCTCCACTTT

d_call: .
j_call: TRBJ2-5
v_call: TRBV7-3
clone_size: .
cdr3_aa: CASSLKEKETQYF
cdr3_nt: TGTGCCAGCAGCTTAAAGGAGAAAGAGACCCAGTACTTC

d_call: .
j_call: TRBJ2-2
v_call: TRBV10-3
clone_size: .
cdr3_aa: CAISESETSPGELFF
cdr3_nt: TGTGCCATCAGTGAGTCGGAGACTTCCCCCGGGGAGCTGTTTTTT

d_call: TRBD1
j_call: TRBJ2-7
v_call: TRBV5-1
clone_size: .
cdr3_aa: CASSSGQGADELLYEQYF
cdr3_nt: TGCGCCAGCAGCTCTGGACAGGGTGCGGACGAATTACTTTACGAGCAGTACTTC

d_call: .
j_call: TRBJ2-1
v_call: TRBV28
clone_size: .
cdr3_aa: CASTTGPQGQFF
cdr3_nt: TGTGCCAGTACAACAGGACCGCAGGGGCAGTTCTTC

d_call: TRBD2
j_call: TRBJ2-1
v_call: TRBV2
clone_size: .
cdr3_aa: CASSANGLAAYNEQFF
cdr3_nt: TGTGCCAGCAGTGCCAACGGACTAGCGGCCTACAATGAGCAGTTCTTC

d_call: .
j_call: TRBJ2-7
v_call: TRBV28
clone_size: .
cdr3_aa: CASSFSREQYF
cdr3_nt: TGTGCCAGCAGTTTTTCGCGCGAGCAGTACTTC

d_call: .
j_call: TRBJ2-1
v_call: TRBV27
clone_size: .
cdr3_aa: CASGTLSSYNEQFF
cdr3_nt: TGTGCCAGCGGGACTCTGAGCTCCTACAATGAGCAGTTCTTC

d_call: .
j_call: TRBJ2-5
v_call: TRBV10-3
clone_size: .
cdr3_aa: CAISRGQGLQETQYF
cdr3_nt: TGTGCCATCAGCCGAGGGCAGGGGCTACAAGAGACCCAGTACTTC

d_call: TRBD2
j_call: TRBJ2-1
v_call: TRBV5-1
clone_size: .
cdr3_aa: CASSLGTSGRWDEQFF
cdr3_nt: TGCGCCAGCAGCTTGGGTACTAGCGGGAGGTGGGATGAGCAGTTCTTC

d_call: .
j_call: TRBJ1-2
v_call: TRBV30
clone_size: .
cdr3_aa: CAWTGKVGYTF
cdr3_nt: TGTGCCTGGACGGGGAAAGTAGGCTACACCTTC

d_call: TRBD2
j_call: TRBJ2-7
v_call: TRBV2
clone_size: .
cdr3_aa: CASSVPLAGPYEQYF
cdr3_nt: TGTGCCAGCAGTGTCCCACTAGCGGGACCCTACGAGCAGTACTTC

d_call: TRBD1
j_call: TRBJ1-3
v_call: TRBV28
clone_size: .
cdr3_aa: CASSSDRVVGNTIYF
cdr3_nt: TGTGCCAGCAGTTCCGACAGGGTTGTAGGGAACACCATATATTTT

d_call: .
j_call: TRBJ2-2
v_call: TRBV18
clone_size: .
cdr3_aa: CASSSDTGELFF
cdr3_nt: TGTGCCAGCTCATCCGACACCGGGGAGCTGTTTTTT

d_call: TRBD1
j_call: TRBJ1-5
v_call: TRBV28
clone_size: .
cdr3_aa: CASSYGQGVQPQHF
cdr3_nt: TGTGCCAGCAGTTACGGACAGGGCGTTCAGCCCCAGCATTTT

d_call: .
j_call: TRBJ2-1
v_call: TRBV7-8
clone_size: .
cdr3_aa: CASSSVPPESDEQFF
cdr3_nt: TGTGCCAGCAGCTCAGTCCCGCCGGAGAGCGATGAGCAGTTCTTC

d_call: TRBD1
j_call: TRBJ1-1
v_call: TRBV2
clone_size: .
cdr3_aa: CASKPAGGYSTEAFF
cdr3_nt: TGTGCCAGCAAGCCGGCAGGGGGGTATAGCACTGAAGCTTTCTTT

d_call: .
j_call: TRBJ2-1
v_call: TRBV11-3
clone_size: .
cdr3_aa: CASSLGRDRIYNEQFF
cdr3_nt: TGTGCCAGCAGCTTAGGGCGGGACAGAATCTACAATGAGCAGTTCTTC